These 7 T cell receptor beta chains were sequenced from one sample in a study of blood T cell repertoires in COVID-19. Measured with immunoSEQ multiplex PCR; TCRdb has only the in-frame clones, and not every one. The top ten hold around 6.2% of the sample, which has roughly 100,000 clones, roughly 87% seen once. What was sequenced was peripheral blood. These TCRs come from a human donor in a cohort sampled during active COVID-19.

V and J are TRBV2 and TRBJ2-4, with TRBD1 matching 7 bases. The CDR3 has 14 amino acids. Germline V gene lookup returns CDR1 SNHLY and CDR2 FYNNEI. The ends lost 3 bases at V and 5 bases at J; junction bases unmatched: 4. Here the CDR3 reads CASSDRGMENIQYF. The CDR3 nucleotides are TGTGCCAGCAGTGACAGGGGGATGGAAAACATTCAGTACTTC.

The chain recombines TRBV19 with TRBJ2-1, with 11 bases matching TRBD2. The V gene end was trimmed by 9 bases and the J gene end by 0 bases; junction bases not matched to a gene: 13. There are 18 residues in the CDR3. CDR1 is LNHDA and CDR2 is SQIVND in the germline V gene (reference sequence). The CDR3, as DNA: TGTGCCAGCGCCGGGACTAGCGGTATTCCGAGCTCCTACAATGAGCAGTTCTTC. Translated, it gives CASAGTSGIPSSYNEQFF.

The chain carries TRBV7-3 and TRBJ2-2, with a tentative D call TRBD2 (6 bases). The CDR3 has 17 residues. Germline CDR1 reads SGHTA; CDR2 reads FQGTGA. The V end lost 7 bases, the J end lost 1 base, and 19 bases lay between the germline ends. For the CDR3, the DNA is TGTGCCAGCACCAGAAACCCGGGTAGCGGGAACACCGGGGAGCTGTTTTTT. Translating it yields CASTRNPGSGNTGELFF.

This rearrangement joins TRBV5-6 to TRBJ2-7; D is possibly TRBD2 (6 bases). The ends were cut back, 4 bases at V and 0 bases at J, with 17 bases in the middle. Germline values: CDR1 SGHDT, CDR2 YYEEEE. The CDR3 extends over 16 amino acids. The CDR3 nucleotides are TGTGCCAGCAGCGCGGGGCTCTCTAGGGCCTCCTACGAGCAGTACTTC. It translates to CASSAGLSRASYEQYF.

The genes are TRBV9 and TRBJ2-2; 10 nucleotides match TRBD2. The germline V gene has CDR1 SGDLS and CDR2 YYNGEE. The CDR3 spans 14 residues. V lost 3 bases and J lost 7; bases outside the gene matches: 3. DNA for the CDR3: TGTGCCAGCAGCGCCAGACTAGCGGGCGGGGAGCTGTTTTTT. Translation gives CASSARLAGGELFF.

The chain has TRBV30 and TRBJ2-3, with 7 bases fitting TRBD1. The J segment lost 0 bases and the V segment lost 4 bases, leaving 7 bases of the junction unmatched. From germline, CDR1 is GTSNPN and CDR2 SVGIG (reference sequence). The CDR3 runs 15 residues. CDR3 sequence reads: CAWTRQGRSTDTQYF. CDR3 nucleotide sequence: TGTGCCTGGACGAGACAGGGCCGAAGCACAGATACGCAGTATTTT.

This chain uses TRBV7-3 with TRBJ2-1; TRBD1 matches at 8 bases. CDR1 is SGHTA, CDR2 FQGTGA, per germline. The CDR3 is made up of 17 amino acids. V gave up 5 bases and J gave up 3 bases; unmatched junction bases: 12. The CDR3 is CASSPTPDGTGYNEQFF. CDR3 nucleotides: TGTGCCAGCAGCCCCACCCCCGACGGGACAGGCTACAATGAGCAGTTCTTC.